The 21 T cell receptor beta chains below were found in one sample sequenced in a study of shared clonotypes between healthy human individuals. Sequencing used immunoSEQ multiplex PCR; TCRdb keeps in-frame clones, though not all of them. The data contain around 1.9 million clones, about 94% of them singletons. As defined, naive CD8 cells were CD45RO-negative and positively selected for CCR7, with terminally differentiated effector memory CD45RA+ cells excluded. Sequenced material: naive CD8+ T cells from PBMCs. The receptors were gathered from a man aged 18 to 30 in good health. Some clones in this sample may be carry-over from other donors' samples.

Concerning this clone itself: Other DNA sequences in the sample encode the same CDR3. The CDR3 sequence: CASSMGDGNQPQHF. The CDR3 DNA follows: TGTGCCAGTAGTATGGGTGACGGCAATCAGCCCCAGCATTTT. The chain joins TRBV19 to TRBJ1-5, with unresolved D. CDR1 is LNHDA and CDR2 is SQIVND in the germline V gene (reference sequence). The CDR3 consists of 14 residues. V lost 3 bases and J lost 2, with 8 bases in between.

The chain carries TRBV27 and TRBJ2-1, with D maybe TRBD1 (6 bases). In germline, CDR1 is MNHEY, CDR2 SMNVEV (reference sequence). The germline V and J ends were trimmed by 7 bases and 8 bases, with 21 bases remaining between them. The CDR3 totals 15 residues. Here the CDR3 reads CASTPVRGSIDEQFF. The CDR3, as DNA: TGTGCCAGCACCCCTGTCAGGGGTTCAATAGATGAGCAGTTCTTC.

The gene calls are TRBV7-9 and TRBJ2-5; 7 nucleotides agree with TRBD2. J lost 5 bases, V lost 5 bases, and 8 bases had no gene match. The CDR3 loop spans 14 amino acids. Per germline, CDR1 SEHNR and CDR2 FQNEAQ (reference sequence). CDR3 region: CASSAPRGWETQYF. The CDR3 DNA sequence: TGTGCCAGCAGCGCTCCGCGGGGGTGGGAGACCCAGTACTTC.

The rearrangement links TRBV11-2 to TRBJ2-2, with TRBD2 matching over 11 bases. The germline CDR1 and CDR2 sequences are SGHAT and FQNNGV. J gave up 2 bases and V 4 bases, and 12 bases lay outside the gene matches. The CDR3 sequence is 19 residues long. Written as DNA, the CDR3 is TGTGCCAGCAGCTCTCTCTTGACTAGCGGGGCGCGTAACACCGGGGAGCTGTTTTTT. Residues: CASSSLLTSGARNTGELFF.

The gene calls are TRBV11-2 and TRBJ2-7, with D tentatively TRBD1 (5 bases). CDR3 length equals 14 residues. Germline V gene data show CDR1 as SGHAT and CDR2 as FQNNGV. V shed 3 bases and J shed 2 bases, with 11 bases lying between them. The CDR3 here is CASSFSPGPYEQYF. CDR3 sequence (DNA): TGTGCCAGCAGCTTCTCACCAGGGCCCTACGAGCAGTACTTC.

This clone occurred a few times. CDR3 nucleotide sequence: TGTGCCAGTACCCTGGGAAGGGGCGGGAACACTGAAGCTTTCTTT. This translates into CASTLGRGGNTEAFF. V is TRBV19 and J is TRBJ1-1; D is possibly TRBD1 (5 bases). The V end was cut by 7 bases, the J end by 1 base, with 16 bases between. The CDR3 length is 15 residues. CDR1 and CDR2 from the germline V gene are LNHDA and SQIVND (reference sequence).

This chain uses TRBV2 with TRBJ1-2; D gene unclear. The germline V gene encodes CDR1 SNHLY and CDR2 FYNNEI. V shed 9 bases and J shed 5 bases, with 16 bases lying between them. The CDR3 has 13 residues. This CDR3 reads CAREVAPRYGYTF. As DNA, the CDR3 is TGTGCCAGAGAGGTAGCCCCCAGGTATGGCTACACCTTC.

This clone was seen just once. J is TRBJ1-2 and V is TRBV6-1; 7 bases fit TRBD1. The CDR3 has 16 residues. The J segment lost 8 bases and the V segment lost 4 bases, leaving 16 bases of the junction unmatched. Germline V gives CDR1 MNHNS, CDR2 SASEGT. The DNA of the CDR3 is TGTGCCAGCAGTGCTATACTCGACAGGGTTCAGGGCGGCTACACCTTC. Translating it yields CASSAILDRVQGGYTF.

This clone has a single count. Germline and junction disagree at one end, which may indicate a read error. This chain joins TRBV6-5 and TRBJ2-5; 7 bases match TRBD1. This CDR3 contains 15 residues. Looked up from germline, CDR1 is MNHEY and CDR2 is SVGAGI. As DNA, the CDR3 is TGTGCCTGCAGTTACTCAGACAGGGTATGGGAGACCCAGTACTTC. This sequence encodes CACSYSDRVWETQYF.

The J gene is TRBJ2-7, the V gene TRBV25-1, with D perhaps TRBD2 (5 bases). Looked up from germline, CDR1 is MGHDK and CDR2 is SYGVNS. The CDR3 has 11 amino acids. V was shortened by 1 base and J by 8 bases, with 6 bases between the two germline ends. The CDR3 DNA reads TGTGCCAGCAGTGAATGGGAGCAGCAGTACTTC. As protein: CASSEWEQQYF.

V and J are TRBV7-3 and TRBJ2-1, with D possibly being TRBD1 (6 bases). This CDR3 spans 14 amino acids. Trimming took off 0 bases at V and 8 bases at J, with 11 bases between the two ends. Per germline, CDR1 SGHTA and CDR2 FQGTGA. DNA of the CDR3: TGTGCCAGCAGCTTAACTCACAGGGCCCATGAGCAGTTCTTC. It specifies CASSLTHRAHEQFF.

The CDR3: CASSSTSGGWNEQFF. The CDR3 DNA reads TGTGCCAGCAGTTCCACTAGCGGGGGCTGGAATGAGCAGTTCTTC. The chain recombines TRBV28 with TRBJ2-1; 11 bases map to TRBD2. Looked up from germline, CDR1 is MDHEN and CDR2 is SYDVKM. The CDR3 has 15 residues. The V gene end was trimmed by 4 bases and the J gene end by 7 bases; junction bases not matched to a gene: 6.

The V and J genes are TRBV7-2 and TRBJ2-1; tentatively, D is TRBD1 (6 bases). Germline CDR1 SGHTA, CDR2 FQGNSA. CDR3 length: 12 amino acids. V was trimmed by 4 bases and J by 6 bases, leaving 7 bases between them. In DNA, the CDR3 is TGTGCCAGCAGCTCGACAGGCAATGAGCAGTTCTTC. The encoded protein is CASSSTGNEQFF.

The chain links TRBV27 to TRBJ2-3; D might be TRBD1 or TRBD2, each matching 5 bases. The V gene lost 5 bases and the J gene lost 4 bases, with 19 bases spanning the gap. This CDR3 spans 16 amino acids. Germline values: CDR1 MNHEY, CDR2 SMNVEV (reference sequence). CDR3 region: CASSPLRDRGADTQYF. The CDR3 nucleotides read TGTGCCAGCAGTCCACTCCGGGACCGCGGCGCAGATACGCAGTATTTT.

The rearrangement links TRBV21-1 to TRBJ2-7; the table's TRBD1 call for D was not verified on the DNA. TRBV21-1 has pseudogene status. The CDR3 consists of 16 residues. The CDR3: CASSKGQPRSSYEQYF. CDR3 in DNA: TGTGCCAGCAGCAAGGGACAGCCCAGATCTTCCTACGAGCAGTACTTC.

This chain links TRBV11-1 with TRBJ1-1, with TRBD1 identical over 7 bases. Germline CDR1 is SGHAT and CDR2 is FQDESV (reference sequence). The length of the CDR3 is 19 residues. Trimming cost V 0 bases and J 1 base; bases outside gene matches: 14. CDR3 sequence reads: CASSLARYLMGQTNTEAFF. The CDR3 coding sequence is TGTGCCAGCAGCTTAGCAAGGTACCTAATGGGACAGACGAACACTGAAGCTTTCTTT.

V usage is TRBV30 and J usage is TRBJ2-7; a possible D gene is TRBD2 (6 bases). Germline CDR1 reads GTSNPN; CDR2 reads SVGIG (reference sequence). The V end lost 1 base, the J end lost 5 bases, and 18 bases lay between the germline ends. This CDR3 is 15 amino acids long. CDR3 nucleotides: TGTGCCTGGAGTGGGGGGACGGAGGGTCCCGACGAGCAGTACTTC. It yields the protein CAWSGGTEGPDEQYF. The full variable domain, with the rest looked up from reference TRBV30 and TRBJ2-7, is SQTIHQWPATLVQPVGSPLSLECTVEGTSNPNLYWYRQAAGRGLQLLFYSVGIGQISSEVPQNLSASRPQDRQFILSSKKLLLSDSGFYLCAWSGGTEGPDEQYFGPGTRLTVT.

This chain's CDR3 is CASRTGTGTEAFF. The CDR3 DNA reads TGCGCCAGCAGAACCGGGACAGGCACTGAAGCTTTCTTT. The J gene is TRBJ1-1, the V gene TRBV5-1; TRBD1 agrees at 8 bases. The germline V gene encodes CDR1 SGHRS and CDR2 YFSETQ. The CDR3 is made up of 13 amino acids. Trimming removed 5 bases from V and 4 bases from J; junction bases left unmatched: 4.

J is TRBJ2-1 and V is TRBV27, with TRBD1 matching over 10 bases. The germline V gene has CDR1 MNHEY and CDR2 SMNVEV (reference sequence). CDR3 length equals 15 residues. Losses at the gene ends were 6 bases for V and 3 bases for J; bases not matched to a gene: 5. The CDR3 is CASSPGTGVYNEQFF. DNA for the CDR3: TGTGCCAGCAGCCCGGGGACAGGGGTCTACAATGAGCAGTTCTTC.

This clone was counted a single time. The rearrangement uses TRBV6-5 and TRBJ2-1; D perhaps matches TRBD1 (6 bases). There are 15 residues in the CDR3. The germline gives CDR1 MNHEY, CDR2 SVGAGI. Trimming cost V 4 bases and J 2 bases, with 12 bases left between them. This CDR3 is CASSFYRDAYNEQFF. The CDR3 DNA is TGTGCCAGCAGTTTCTACAGGGATGCCTACAATGAGCAGTTCTTC.

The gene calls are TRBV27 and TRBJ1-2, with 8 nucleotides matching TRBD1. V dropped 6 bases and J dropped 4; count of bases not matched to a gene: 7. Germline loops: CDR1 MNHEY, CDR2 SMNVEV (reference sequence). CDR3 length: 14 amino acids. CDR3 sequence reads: CASSSDRDTYGYTF. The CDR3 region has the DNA TGTGCCAGCAGCTCGGACAGGGATACCTATGGCTACACCTTC.